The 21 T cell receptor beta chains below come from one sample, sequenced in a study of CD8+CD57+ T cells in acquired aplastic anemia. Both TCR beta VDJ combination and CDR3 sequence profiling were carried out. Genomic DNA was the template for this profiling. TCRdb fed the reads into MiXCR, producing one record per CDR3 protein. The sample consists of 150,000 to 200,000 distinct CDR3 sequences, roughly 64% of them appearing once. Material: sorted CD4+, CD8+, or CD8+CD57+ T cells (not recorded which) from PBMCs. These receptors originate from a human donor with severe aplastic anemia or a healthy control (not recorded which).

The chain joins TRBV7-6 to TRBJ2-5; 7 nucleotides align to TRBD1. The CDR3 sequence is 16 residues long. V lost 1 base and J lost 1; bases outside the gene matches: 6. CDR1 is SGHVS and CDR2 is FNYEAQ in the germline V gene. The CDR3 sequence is CASSLEIAGGQETQYF. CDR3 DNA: TGTGCCAGCAGCTTAGAGATAGCAGGGGGCCAAGAGACCCAGTACTTC.

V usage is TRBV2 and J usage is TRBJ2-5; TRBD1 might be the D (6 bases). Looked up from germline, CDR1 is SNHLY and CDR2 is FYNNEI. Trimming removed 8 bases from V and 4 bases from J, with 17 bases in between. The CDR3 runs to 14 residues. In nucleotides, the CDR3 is TGTGCCAGCGTTACACAGGGTTTTGGAGAGACCCAGTACTTC. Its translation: CASVTQGFGETQYF.

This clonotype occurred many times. The CDR3 reads CAIRTGLSNEQFF. CDR3 DNA sequence: TGTGCCATCCGGACAGGGTTGAGCAATGAGCAGTTCTTC. The rearrangement links TRBV10-3 to TRBJ2-1; TRBD1 matches at 8 bases. V trimming: 8 bases; J trimming: 6 bases; junction bases outside the gene matches: 6. Germline V gives CDR1 ENHRY, CDR2 SYGVKD. The CDR3 is 13 residues long.

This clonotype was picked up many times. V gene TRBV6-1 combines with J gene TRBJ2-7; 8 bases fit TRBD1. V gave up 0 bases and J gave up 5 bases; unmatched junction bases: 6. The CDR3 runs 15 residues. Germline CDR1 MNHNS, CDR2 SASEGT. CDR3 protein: CASSEAPGGLDEQYF. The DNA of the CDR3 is TGTGCCAGCAGTGAAGCACCAGGGGGCTTGGACGAGCAGTACTTC.

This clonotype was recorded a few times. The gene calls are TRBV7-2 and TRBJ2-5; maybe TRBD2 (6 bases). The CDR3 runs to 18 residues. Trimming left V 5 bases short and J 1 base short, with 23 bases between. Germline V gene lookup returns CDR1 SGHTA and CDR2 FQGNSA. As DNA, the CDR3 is TGTGCCAGCAGCCTTGGCATTACTACTCGAGCGGGCCAAGAGACCCAGTACTTC. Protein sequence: CASSLGITTRAGQETQYF.

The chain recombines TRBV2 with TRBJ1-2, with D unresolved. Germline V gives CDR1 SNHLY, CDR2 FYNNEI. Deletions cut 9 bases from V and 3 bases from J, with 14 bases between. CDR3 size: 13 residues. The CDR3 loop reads CASLQDAHYGYTF. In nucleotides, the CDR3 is TGTGCCAGTCTTCAGGACGCTCACTATGGCTACACCTTC.

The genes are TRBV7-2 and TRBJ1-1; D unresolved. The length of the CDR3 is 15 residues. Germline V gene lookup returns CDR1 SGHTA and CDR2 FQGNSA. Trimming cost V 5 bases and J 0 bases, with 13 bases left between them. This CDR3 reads CASSTSLALNTEAFF. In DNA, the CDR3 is TGTGCCAGCAGCACCAGCCTAGCACTGAACACTGAAGCTTTCTTT.

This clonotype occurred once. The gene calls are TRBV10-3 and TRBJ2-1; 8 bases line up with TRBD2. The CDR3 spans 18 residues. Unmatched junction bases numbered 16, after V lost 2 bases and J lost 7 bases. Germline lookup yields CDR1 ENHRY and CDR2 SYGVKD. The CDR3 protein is CAISEEISGGPRRNEQFF. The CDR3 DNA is TGTGCCATCAGTGAGGAGATCAGCGGGGGCCCCCGGAGGAATGAGCAGTTCTTC.

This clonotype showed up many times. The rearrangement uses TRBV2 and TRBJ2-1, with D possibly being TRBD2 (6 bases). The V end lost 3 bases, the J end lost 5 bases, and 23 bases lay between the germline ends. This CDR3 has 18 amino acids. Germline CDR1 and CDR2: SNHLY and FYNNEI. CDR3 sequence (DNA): TGTGCCAGCAGTGACCCCGCGGAGTGGAAAGCGGGCCACAATGAGCAGTTCTTC. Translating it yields CASSDPAEWKAGHNEQFF.

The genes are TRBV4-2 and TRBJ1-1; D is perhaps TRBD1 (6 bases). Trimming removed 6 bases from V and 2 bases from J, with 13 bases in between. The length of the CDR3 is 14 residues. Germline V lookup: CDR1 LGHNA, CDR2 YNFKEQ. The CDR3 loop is CASRATDRNTEAFF. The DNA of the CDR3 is TGTGCCAGCAGAGCGACGGACAGAAACACTGAAGCTTTCTTT.

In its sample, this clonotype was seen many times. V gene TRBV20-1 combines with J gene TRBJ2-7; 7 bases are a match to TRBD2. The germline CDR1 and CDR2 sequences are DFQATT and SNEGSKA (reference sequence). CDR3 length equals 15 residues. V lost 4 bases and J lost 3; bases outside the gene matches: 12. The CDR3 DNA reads TGCAGTGCTACGGGGAGGGGCGGGAGTAGCTACGAGCAGTACTTC. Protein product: CSATGRGGSSYEQYF.

CDR3: CATSRVPLVTYEQYF. The CDR3, as DNA: TGTGCCACCAGCAGAGTTCCTTTGGTAACCTACGAGCAGTACTTC. The chain is built from TRBV15 and TRBJ2-7; D remains ambiguous. The length of the CDR3 is 15 residues. Trimming took off 1 base at V and 2 bases at J, with 12 bases between the two ends. CDR1 and CDR2 from the germline V gene are LNHNV and YYDKDF (reference sequence).

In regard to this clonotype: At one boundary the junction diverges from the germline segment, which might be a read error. The CDR3 here is CASSLASSWYEQYF. The CDR3 DNA is TGTGCCAGCAGTTTAGCTTCTAGCTGGTACGAGCAGTACTTC. The chain links TRBV10-3 to TRBJ2-7; D might be TRBD2 (5 bases). The CDR3 contains 14 residues. Germline-derived CDR1 and CDR2 are ENHRY and SYGVKD.

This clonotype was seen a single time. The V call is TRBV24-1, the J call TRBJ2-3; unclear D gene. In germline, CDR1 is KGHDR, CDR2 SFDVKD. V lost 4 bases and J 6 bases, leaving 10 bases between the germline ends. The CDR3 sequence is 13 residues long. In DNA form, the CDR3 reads TGTGCCACCAGTGAGCTCCATTCGGATACGCAGTATTTT. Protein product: CATSELHSDTQYF.

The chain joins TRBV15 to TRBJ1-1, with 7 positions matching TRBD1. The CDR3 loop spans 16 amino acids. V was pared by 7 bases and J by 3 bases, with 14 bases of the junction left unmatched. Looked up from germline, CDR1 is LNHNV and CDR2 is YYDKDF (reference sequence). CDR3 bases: TGTGCCACCACTTCCAACCCACAGGGGTGGGACACTGAAGCTTTCTTT. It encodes CATTSNPQGWDTEAFF.

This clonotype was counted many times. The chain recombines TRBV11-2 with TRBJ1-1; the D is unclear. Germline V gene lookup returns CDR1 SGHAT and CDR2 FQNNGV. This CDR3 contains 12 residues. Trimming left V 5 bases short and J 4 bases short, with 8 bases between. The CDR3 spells CASSPLGTEAFF. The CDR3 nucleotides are TGTGCCAGCAGCCCGTTGGGCACTGAAGCTTTCTTT.

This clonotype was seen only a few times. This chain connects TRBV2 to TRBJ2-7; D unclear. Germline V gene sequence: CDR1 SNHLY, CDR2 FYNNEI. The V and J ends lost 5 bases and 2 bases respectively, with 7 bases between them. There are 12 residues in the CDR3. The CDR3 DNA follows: TGTGCCAGCAGTTCACAGACCTACGAGCAGTACTTC. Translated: CASSSQTYEQYF. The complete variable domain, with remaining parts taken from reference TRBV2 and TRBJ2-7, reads EPEVTQTPSHQVTQMGQEVILRCVPISNHLYFYWYRQILGQKVEFLVSFYNNEISEKSEIFDDQFSVERPDGSNFTLKIRSTKLEDSAMYFCASSSQTYEQYFGPGTRLTVT.

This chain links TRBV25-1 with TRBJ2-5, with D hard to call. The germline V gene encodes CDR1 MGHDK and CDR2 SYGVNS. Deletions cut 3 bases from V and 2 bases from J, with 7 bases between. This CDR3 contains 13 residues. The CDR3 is CASSDGIQETQYF. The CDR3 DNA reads TGTGCCAGCAGTGACGGCATACAAGAGACCCAGTACTTC.

The chain's CDR3 is CSAVPNTGELFF. The DNA for the CDR3 is TGCAGTGCGGTCCCGAACACCGGGGAGCTGTTTTTT. The chain has TRBV20-1 and TRBJ2-2; D remains unclear. V shed 6 bases and J shed 0 bases, with 5 bases lying between them. Germline loops: CDR1 DFQATT, CDR2 SNEGSKA (reference sequence). This CDR3 is built from 12 residues.

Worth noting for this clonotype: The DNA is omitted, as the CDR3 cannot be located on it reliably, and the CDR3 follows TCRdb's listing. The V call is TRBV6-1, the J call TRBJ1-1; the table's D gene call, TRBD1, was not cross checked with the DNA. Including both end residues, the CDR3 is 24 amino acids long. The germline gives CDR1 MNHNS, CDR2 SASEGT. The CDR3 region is CASMDWGQDRAYEQYFGPGTEAFF.

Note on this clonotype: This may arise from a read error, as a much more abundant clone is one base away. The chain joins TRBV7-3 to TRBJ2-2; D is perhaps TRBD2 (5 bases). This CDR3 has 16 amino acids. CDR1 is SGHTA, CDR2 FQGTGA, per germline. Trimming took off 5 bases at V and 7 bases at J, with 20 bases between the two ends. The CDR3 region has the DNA TGTGCCAGCAGCAGTTTGGACTCCCCACCGTTCGGGGAGCTGTTTTTT. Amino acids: CASSSLDSPPFGELFF.